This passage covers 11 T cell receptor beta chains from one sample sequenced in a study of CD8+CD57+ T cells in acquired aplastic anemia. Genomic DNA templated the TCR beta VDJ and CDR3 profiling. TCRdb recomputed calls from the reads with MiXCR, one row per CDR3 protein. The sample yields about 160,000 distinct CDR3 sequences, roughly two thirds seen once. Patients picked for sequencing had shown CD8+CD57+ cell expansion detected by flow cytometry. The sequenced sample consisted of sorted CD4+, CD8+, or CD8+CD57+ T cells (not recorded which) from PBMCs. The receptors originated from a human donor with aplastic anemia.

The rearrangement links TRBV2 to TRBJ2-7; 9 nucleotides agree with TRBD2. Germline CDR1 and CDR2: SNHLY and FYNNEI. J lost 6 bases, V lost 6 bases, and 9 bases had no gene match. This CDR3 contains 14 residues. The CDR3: CASRHGLARAEQYF. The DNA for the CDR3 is TGTGCCAGCAGACATGGACTAGCGCGAGCCGAGCAGTACTTC. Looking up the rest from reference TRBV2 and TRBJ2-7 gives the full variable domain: EPEVTQTPSHQVTQMGQEVILRCVPISNHLYFYWYRQILGQKVEFLVSFYNNEISEKSEIFDDQFSVERPDGSNFTLKIRSTKLEDSAMYFCASRHGLARAEQYFGPGTRLTVT.

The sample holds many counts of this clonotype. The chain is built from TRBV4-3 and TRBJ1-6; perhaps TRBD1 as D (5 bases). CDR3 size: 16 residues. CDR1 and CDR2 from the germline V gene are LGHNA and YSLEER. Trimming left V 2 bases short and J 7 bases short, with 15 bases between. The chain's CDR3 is CASSQSSGTVNSPLHF. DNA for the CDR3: TGCGCCAGCAGCCAATCCTCCGGGACGGTAAATTCACCCCTCCACTTT.

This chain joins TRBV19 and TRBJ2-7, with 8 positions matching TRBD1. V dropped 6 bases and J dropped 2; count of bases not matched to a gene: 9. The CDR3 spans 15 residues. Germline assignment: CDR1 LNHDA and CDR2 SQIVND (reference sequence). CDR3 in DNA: TGTGCCAGTAGCGTCGGGGACAGGTACACCTACGAGCAGTACTTC. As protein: CASSVGDRYTYEQYF.

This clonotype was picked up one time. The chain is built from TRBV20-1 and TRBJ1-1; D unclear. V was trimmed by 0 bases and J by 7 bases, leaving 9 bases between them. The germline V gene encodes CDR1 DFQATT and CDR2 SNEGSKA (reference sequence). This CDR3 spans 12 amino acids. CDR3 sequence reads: CSAREDELEAFF. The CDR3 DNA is TGCAGTGCTAGAGAAGATGAGCTTGAAGCTTTCTTT.

The CDR3 coding sequence is TGTGCCAGCAGTTTATCAGGGCCCAATTCACCCCTCCACTTT. Its translation: CASSLSGPNSPLHF. The chain carries TRBV7-3 and TRBJ1-6; D may be TRBD1 (5 bases). Trimming left V 6 bases short and J 7 bases short, with 13 bases between. The CDR3 length is 14 residues. Per the germline V gene, CDR1 is SGHTA and CDR2 is FQGTGA.

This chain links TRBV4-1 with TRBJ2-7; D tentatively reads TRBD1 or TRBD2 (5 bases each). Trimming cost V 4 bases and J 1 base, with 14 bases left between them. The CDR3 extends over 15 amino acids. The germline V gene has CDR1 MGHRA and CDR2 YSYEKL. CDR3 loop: CASSRSGGGSYEQYF. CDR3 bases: TGCGCCAGCAGCCGAAGCGGTGGGGGATCCTACGAGCAGTACTTC.

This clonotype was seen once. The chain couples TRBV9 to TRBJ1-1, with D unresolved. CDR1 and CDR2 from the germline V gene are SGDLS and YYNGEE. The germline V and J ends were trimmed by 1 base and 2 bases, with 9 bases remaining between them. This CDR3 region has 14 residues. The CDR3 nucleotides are TGTGCCAGCAGCGTACGGCACGCCAACACTGAAGCTTTCTTT. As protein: CASSVRHANTEAFF.

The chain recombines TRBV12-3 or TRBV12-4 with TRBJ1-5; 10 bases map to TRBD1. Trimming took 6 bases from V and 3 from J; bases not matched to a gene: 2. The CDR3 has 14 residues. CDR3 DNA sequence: TGTGCCAGCAGAGGGACAGGGGACAATCAGCCCCAGCATTTT. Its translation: CASRGTGDNQPQHF.

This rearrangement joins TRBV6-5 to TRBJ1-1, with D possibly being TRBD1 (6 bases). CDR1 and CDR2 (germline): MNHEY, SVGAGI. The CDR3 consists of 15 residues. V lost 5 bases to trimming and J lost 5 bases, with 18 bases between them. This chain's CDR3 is CASSGFRQGRTEAFF. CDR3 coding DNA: TGTGCCAGCAGTGGCTTCAGGCAGGGGAGGACTGAAGCTTTCTTT.

CDR3 protein: CASSIRGFYEQYF. The CDR3 bases are TGTGCCAGTAGTATTAGGGGGTTCTACGAGCAGTACTTC. The V and J genes are TRBV19 and TRBJ2-7; possible D gene TRBD1, 6 bases. This CDR3 spans 13 amino acids. The germline CDR1 and CDR2 sequences are LNHDA and SQIVND (reference sequence). The V end was cut by 3 bases, the J end by 3 bases, with 9 bases between. Supplemented by reference TRBV19 and TRBJ2-7, the full variable domain reads DGGITQSPKYLFRKEGQNVTLSCEQNLNHDAMYWYRQDPGQGLRLIYYSQIVNDFQKGDIAEGYSVSREKKESFPLTVTSAQKNPTAFYLCASSIRGFYEQYFGPGTRLTVT.

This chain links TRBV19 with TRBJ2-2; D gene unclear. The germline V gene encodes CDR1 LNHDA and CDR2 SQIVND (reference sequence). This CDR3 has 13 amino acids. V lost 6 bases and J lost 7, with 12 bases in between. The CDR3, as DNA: TGTGCCAGTAGCCTGGGGTCCATCGGGGAGCTGTTTTTT. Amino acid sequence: CASSLGSIGELFF.